The rows below give T cell receptor beta chains drawn from one sample of a study of T cells after somatic rescue of genetic block. Measured with immunoSEQ multiplex PCR; TCRdb has only the in-frame clones, and not every one. Of 100,000 to 120,000 clones in the sample, 80% to 95% were seen once. What was sequenced was peripheral blood mononuclear cells (PBMCs). The receptors were sampled from a woman aged 18-30 years. Both conserved end residues are part of each CDR3. The D gene is left open where the match is weak. Not every row has a clone size; where given, it reads once, few, many or a size class.

d_call j_call v_call clone_size cdr3_nt cdr3_aa
- TRBJ1-5 TRBV5-1 - TGCGCCAGCACCCTGTACAGTGGGGATCAGCCCCAGCATTTT CASTLYSGDQPQHF
- TRBJ2-3 TRBV5-1 - TGCGCCAGCAGCTTGGTGGTGGTAGATACGCAGTATTTT CASSLVVVDTQYF
TRBD1 TRBJ2-7 TRBV10-1 - TGCGCCACGGACAGGGGTTTTTACGAGCAGTACTTC CATDRGFYEQYF
- TRBJ2-7 TRBV19 - TGTGCCAGTAGTATCGACGGAGAGGGCGTAAGGGCCTTC CASSIDGEGVRAF
- TRBJ1-2 TRBV11-3 - TGTGCCAGCAGCTCCCCTCATTATGGCTACACCTTC CASSSPHYGYTF
- TRBJ1-4 TRBV6-6 - TGTGCCAGCACCCCAGTTCGGCCACTAGAAAAACTGTTTTTT CASTPVRPLEKLFF
- TRBJ1-2 TRBV30 - TGTGCCTGGAGTGTTGTCCATAACTATGGCTACACCTTC CAWSVVHNYGYTF
- TRBJ2-1 TRBV6-4 - TGTGCCAGCAGGGGTAAGAAGGGCCCCGGTGGGAATGAGCAGTTCTTC CASRGKKGPGGNEQFF
TRBD1 TRBJ1-6 TRBV5-5 - TGTGCCAGCAGCTTGGGACAGGGGGCGGACTGGGGCTCCTATAATTCACCCCTCCACTTT CASSLGQGADWGSYNSPLHF
- TRBJ2-2 TRBV18 - TGTGCCAGCTCTCCCAACTGGGGCCAGAACACCGGGGAGCTGTTTTTT CASSPNWGQNTGELFF
TRBD1 TRBJ2-2 TRBV4-3 - TGCGCCAGCAGCCAAGGGGGACAGGGGATCACCGGGGAGCTGTTTTTT CASSQGGQGITGELFF
TRBD1 TRBJ2-7 TRBV28 - TGTGCCAGCAACCTACCGGGACAGGGGGCTGGCGAGCAGTACTTC CASNLPGQGAGEQYF
- TRBJ1-3 TRBV4-3 - TGCGCCAGCAGCCAAGAGGGTTTAGGAAACACCATATATTTT CASSQEGLGNTIYF
TRBD1 TRBJ1-2 TRBV5-1 - TGCGCCAGCAGCTCGGACAGGTTCTATGGCTACACCTTC CASSSDRFYGYTF
- TRBJ2-1 TRBV11-1 - TGTGCCAGCAGCTTAACAGCCCATGAGCAGTTCTTC CASSLTAHEQFF
- TRBJ1-2 TRBV15 - TGTGCCACCAGCCTCCGCGAAACGGGGAACTATGGCTACACCTTC CATSLRETGNYGYTF
- TRBJ1-1 TRBV4-2 - TGTGCCAGCAGCCAAGAGATTGGAGTAGTATGGAACACTGAAGCTTTCTTT CASSQEIGVVWNTEAFF
TRBD1 TRBJ1-3 TRBV7-8 - TGTGCCAGCAGCGCACGACAGGGTGGACTTTTTCTGAGCAACACCATATATTTT CASSARQGGLFLSNTIYF
TRBD1 TRBJ1-1 TRBV5-6 - TGTGCCAGCAGCGGGTCGGGACAGGGCACTGAAGCTTTCTTT CASSGSGQGTEAFF
- TRBJ1-5 TRBV5-6 once TGTGCCAGCAGCTTGAGGGCCGGGGGCGTGGGCAATCAGCCCCAGCATTTT CASSLRAGGVGNQPQHF
TRBD1 TRBJ1-1 TRBV5-1 - TGCGCCAGCAGCTTACCCGGGACAGCTAACACTGAAGCTTTCTTT CASSLPGTANTEAFF